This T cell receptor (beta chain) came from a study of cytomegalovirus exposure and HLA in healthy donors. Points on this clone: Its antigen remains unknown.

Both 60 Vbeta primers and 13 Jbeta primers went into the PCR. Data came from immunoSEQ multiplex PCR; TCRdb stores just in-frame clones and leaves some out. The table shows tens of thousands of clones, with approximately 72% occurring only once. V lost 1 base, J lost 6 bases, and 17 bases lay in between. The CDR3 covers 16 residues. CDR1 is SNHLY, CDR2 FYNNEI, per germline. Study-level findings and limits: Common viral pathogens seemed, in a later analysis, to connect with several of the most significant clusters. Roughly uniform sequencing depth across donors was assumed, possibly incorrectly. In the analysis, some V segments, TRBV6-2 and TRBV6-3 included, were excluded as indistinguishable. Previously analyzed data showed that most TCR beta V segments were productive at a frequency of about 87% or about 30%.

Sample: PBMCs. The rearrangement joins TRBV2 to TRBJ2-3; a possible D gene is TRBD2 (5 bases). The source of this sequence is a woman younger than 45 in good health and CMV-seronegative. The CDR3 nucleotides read TGTGCCAGCAGTGAAGTTGCTAGCTCGGTATGGGATACGCAGTATTTT. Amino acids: CASSEVASSVWDTQYF.